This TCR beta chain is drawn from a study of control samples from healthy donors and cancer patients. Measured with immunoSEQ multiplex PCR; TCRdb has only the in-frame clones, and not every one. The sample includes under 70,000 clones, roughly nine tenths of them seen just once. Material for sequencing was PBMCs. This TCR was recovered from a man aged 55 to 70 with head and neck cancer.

The CDR3 protein is CASSVLGRQAGNTIYF. Here the CDR3 DNA reads TGTGCCAGCAGCGTTCTAGGGCGCCAGGCCGGAAACACCATATATTTT. V and J are TRBV9 and TRBJ1-3; no reliable D call. Trimming left V 2 bases short and J 4 bases short, with 16 bases between. The CDR3 has 16 residues. Per germline, CDR1 SGDLS and CDR2 YYNGEE.